The 9 T cell receptor beta chains in this list originate from one sample, sequenced in a study of blood T cell repertoires in COVID-19. Produced via immunoSEQ multiplex PCR; TCRdb's table is partial and in-frame only. This sample yields a few hundred thousand clones, of which 85% are seen a single time; approximately 3.7% belongs to the top ten. The material sequenced was peripheral blood. The receptors come from a woman younger than 30 with acute or convalescent COVID-19.

This chain links TRBV29-1 with TRBJ2-1; TRBD1 is a possible D gene (5 bases). The CDR3 covers 18 residues. Germline CDR1 and CDR2: SQVTM and ANQGSEA. Trimming stripped 1 base from V and 1 base from J, with 20 bases between. CDR3 region: CSVEGARAAEVSYNEQFF. CDR3 bases: TGCAGCGTTGAAGGAGCCAGGGCGGCAGAAGTGTCCTACAATGAGCAGTTCTTC.

CDR3 in DNA: TGTGCCAGCAAAGCCCTAGCGGAAGGAGAGACCCAGTACTTC. It is translated as CASKALAEGETQYF. This sequence joins TRBV27 and TRBJ2-5, with TRBD2 identical over 7 bases. Germline V gives CDR1 MNHEY, CDR2 SMNVEV (reference sequence). The CDR3 is 14 residues long. J gave up 4 bases and V 7 bases, and 9 bases lay outside the gene matches.

The rearrangement joins TRBV5-1 to TRBJ2-7; D unclear. V was cut by 1 base and J by 0 bases, with 17 bases left in between. Germline lookup yields CDR1 SGHRS and CDR2 YFSETQ. The CDR3 runs 17 residues. Written as DNA, the CDR3 is TGCGCCAGCAGCTTGATCCAGCCGGAGAGTGGCTCCTACGAGCAGTACTTC. It encodes CASSLIQPESGSYEQYF.

J is TRBJ2-1 and V is TRBV6-5, with D perhaps TRBD2 (5 bases). The CDR3 sequence is 11 residues long. V was trimmed by 7 bases and J by 6 bases, leaving 7 bases between them. The germline gives CDR1 MNHEY, CDR2 SVGAGI. As DNA, the CDR3 is TGTGCCAGCACGGAGGCCAATGAGCAGTTCTTC. It encodes CASTEANEQFF.

The chain carries TRBV13 and TRBJ2-2; 14 nucleotides align to TRBD2. The CDR3 length is 16 residues. The V gene's germline CDR1 is PRHDT and CDR2 FYEKMQ (reference sequence). The V segment lost 6 bases and the J segment 4 bases; nucleotides outside the gene matches: 4. The chain's CDR3 is CASSPGLAGVTGELFF. CDR3 sequence (DNA): TGTGCCAGCAGTCCGGGACTAGCGGGGGTCACCGGGGAGCTGTTTTTT.

The chain is built from TRBV30 and TRBJ1-6; TRBD1 matches at 9 bases. The CDR3 sequence is 15 residues long. With 1 base clipped from V and 9 bases from J, the junction kept 7 bases outside the gene matches. Germline V gene lookup returns CDR1 GTSNPN and CDR2 SVGIG (reference sequence). The CDR3 spells CAWSGRDRDSSPLHF. The CDR3, as DNA: TGTGCCTGGAGTGGCCGGGACAGGGATAGTTCACCCCTCCACTTT. The variable domain in full, completed from reference TRBV30 and TRBJ1-6, reads SQTIHQWPATLVQPVGSPLSLECTVEGTSNPNLYWYRQAAGRGLQLLFYSVGIGQISSEVPQNLSASRPQDRQFILSSKKLLLSDSGFYLCAWSGRDRDSSPLHFGNGTRLTVT.

The chain joins TRBV25-1 to TRBJ2-3, with TRBD2 matching 8 bases. The CDR3 is 16 residues long. The germline gives CDR1 MGHDK, CDR2 SYGVNS. Trimming removed 10 bases from V and 6 bases from J; junction bases left unmatched: 18. The CDR3 DNA sequence: TGTGCCACCGCCGGGGGGGCCATAGGCGTTGTGGATACGCAGTATTTT. Its protein is CATAGGAIGVVDTQYF. The full variable domain, rest sourced from reference TRBV25-1 and TRBJ2-3, is EADIYQTPRYLVIGTGKKITLECSQTMGHDKMYWYQQDPGMELHLIHYSYGVNSTEKGDLSSESTVSRIRTEHFPLTLESARPSHTSQYLCATAGGAIGVVDTQYFGPGTRLTVL.

The V and J genes are TRBV6-1 and TRBJ1-6; D is unresolved. Trimming shortened V by 2 bases and J by 0 bases, and 17 bases separated the two germline ends. The CDR3 runs to 19 residues. Per the germline V gene, CDR1 is MNHNS and CDR2 is SASEGT. The CDR3 loop is CASSEPWPRRSSYNSPLHF. As DNA, the CDR3 is TGTGCCAGCAGTGAACCCTGGCCCCGGAGGAGCTCCTATAATTCACCCCTCCACTTT.

The CDR3 DNA reads as TGTGCCAGCAGCCCGGACGGGGACTACGAGCAGTACTTC. It specifies CASSPDGDYEQYF. The chain has TRBV9 and TRBJ2-7, with TRBD2 as a possible D gene (5 bases). The CDR3 has 13 amino acids. The germline gives CDR1 SGDLS, CDR2 YYNGEE. The V gene lost 4 bases and the J gene lost 3 bases, with 11 bases spanning the gap.